Following are 28 T cell receptor beta chains from one sample sequenced in a study of beta chain features in type 1 diabetes. Whole-study results and caveats: Shortening of TCRB CDR3s, moderate but significant, appeared in all four CD4+ subsets of Type 1 diabetes patients.

The antigens of these receptors remain unknown. The whole isolated RNA underwent reverse transcription, so sequencing captured expressed TCRB transcripts. Libraries were prepared by immunoSEQ multiplex PCR; TCRdb keeps only in-frame clonotypes and omits some of them. The sample holds around 360,000 clones, approximately 12% seen once. The specimen was naive CD4+ T cells from blood. The receptors come from a woman between 18 and 29 years old with type 1 diabetes.

This chain joins TRBV7-8 and TRBJ2-3, with 11 positions matching TRBD2. J gave up 0 bases and V 1 base, and 15 bases lay outside the gene matches. The CDR3 contains 21 residues. CDR1 and CDR2 from the germline V gene are SGHVS and FQNEAQ. The CDR3 nucleotides read TGTGCCAGCAGCTTAGTCTTCCCTAGCGGGAGGCCCCCAGAGAGCACAGATACGCAGTATTTT. This gives the protein CASSLVFPSGRPPESTDTQYF.

This clone was detected only a few times. The gene calls are TRBV21-1 and TRBJ2-7; TRBD2 reflects the table's D call only, with no check against the DNA. TRBV21-1 is described as a pseudogene. The CDR3 consists of 13 residues. The CDR3 sequence is CASSKGGTYEQYF. CDR3 bases: TGTGCCAGCAGCAAAGGCGGAACCTACGAGCAGTACTTC.

This clone turned up a few times. The chain links TRBV7-2 to TRBJ2-7, with 15 bases aligning to TRBD2. Germline V gives CDR1 SGHTA, CDR2 FQGNSA. Trimming took 6 bases from V and 4 from J; bases not matched to a gene: 4. There are 15 residues in the CDR3. CDR3 nucleotide sequence: TGTGCCAGCAGTCGGACTAGCGGGGGGGCGTACGAGCAGTACTTC. Its protein is CASSRTSGGAYEQYF.

This clone was observed a few times. CDR3 bases: TGTGCCAGTAGTGAGGACAGGTTAAGCAATCAGCCCCAGCATTTT. Translated, it gives CASSEDRLSNQPQHF. This chain uses TRBV19 with TRBJ1-5, with TRBD1 identical over 7 bases. Germline loops: CDR1 LNHDA, CDR2 SQIVND (reference sequence). V lost 5 bases to trimming and J lost 1 base; unmatched junction nucleotides: 5. The CDR3 runs to 15 residues.

The chain couples TRBV30 to TRBJ1-1, with D perhaps TRBD1 (5 bases). Trimming pared 0 bases from V and 1 base from J, leaving 9 bases between. Germline V gives CDR1 GTSNPN, CDR2 SVGIG (reference sequence). The CDR3 consists of 14 residues. The CDR3 coding sequence is TGTGCCTGGAGTGTGATCGACAGGAACACTGAAGCTTTCTTT. Its protein is CAWSVIDRNTEAFF.

This clone was seen a few times. The chain carries TRBV7-9 and TRBJ2-1; 11 bases are a match to TRBD2. The CDR3 totals 17 residues. Germline V CDR1 and CDR2: SEHNR, FQNEAQ (reference sequence). The trim removed 5 bases at V and 9 bases at J, leaving 15 bases unmatched. Written as DNA, the CDR3 is TGTGCCAGCAGCCCCCAGCGACTCGTAGCGGGGGGGCTTGAGCAGTTCTTC. It encodes CASSPQRLVAGGLEQFF.

DNA of the CDR3: TGTGCCAGCAGCCAGAGGACTTCAGGCAATCAGCCCCAGCATTTT. The encoded protein is CASSQRTSGNQPQHF. The chain has TRBV6-6 and TRBJ1-5; D is ambiguous. Trimming took 6 bases from V and 2 from J, leaving 14 bases between them. Germline V CDR1 and CDR2: MNHNY, SVGAGI (reference sequence). The length of the CDR3 is 15 residues.

This clone was seen a handful of times. The chain joins TRBV5-1 to TRBJ1-2; unclear D gene. The V gene's germline CDR1 is SGHRS and CDR2 YFSETQ. The length of the CDR3 is 13 residues. V lost 2 bases and J lost 3, with 8 bases in between. The CDR3 protein is CASSFDFDYGYTF. The DNA of the CDR3 is TGCGCCAGCAGCTTTGACTTTGACTATGGCTACACCTTC. Variable domain in full (rest from reference TRBV5-1 and TRBJ1-2): KAGVTQTPRYLIKTRGQQVTLSCSPISGHRSVSWYQQTPGQGLQFLFEYFSETQRNKGNFPGRFSGRQFSNSRSEMNVSTLELGDSALYLCASSFDFDYGYTFGSGTRLTVV.

The rearrangement uses TRBV28 and TRBJ2-3, with D tentatively TRBD2 (7 bases). The CDR3 is made up of 14 amino acids. Germline V gene lookup returns CDR1 MDHEN and CDR2 SYDVKM. The V gene lost 1 base and the J gene lost 5 bases, with 10 bases spanning the gap. CDR3 sequence reads: CASSLLGGGDTQYF. CDR3 coding DNA: TGTGCCAGCAGTTTATTAGGGGGGGGAGATACGCAGTATTTT.

This chain links TRBV5-6 with TRBJ1-5; 7 bases match TRBD1. With 5 bases clipped from V and 3 bases from J, the junction kept 5 bases outside the gene matches. The germline V gene has CDR1 SGHDT and CDR2 YYEEEE. The CDR3 contains 14 residues. The CDR3 sequence is CASRRQGLNQPQHF. The CDR3 DNA follows: TGTGCCAGCAGAAGACAGGGTCTCAATCAGCCCCAGCATTTT.

The rearrangement joins TRBV27 to TRBJ2-7; maybe TRBD1 (5 bases). The V and J ends lost 4 bases and 6 bases respectively, with 13 bases between them. This CDR3 region has 13 residues. CDR1 is MNHEY and CDR2 is SMNVEV in the germline V gene (reference sequence). CDR3 bases: TGTGCCAGCAGTTCCAGGGCCCGAGTCGAGCAGTACTTC. Translation gives CASSSRARVEQYF.

This chain connects TRBV7-2 to TRBJ2-1; TRBD1 is a possible D gene (5 bases). This CDR3 spans 16 amino acids. CDR1 is SGHTA, CDR2 FQGNSA, per germline. V was pared by 0 bases and J by 0 bases, with 9 bases between. DNA of the CDR3: TGTGCCAGCAGCTTAGCGGGGCGTCTCTCCTACAATGAGCAGTTCTTC. Translation gives CASSLAGRLSYNEQFF.

This clone was seen just once. The V and J genes are TRBV18 and TRBJ1-5, with TRBD1 matching over 7 bases. The CDR3 contains 16 residues. Germline CDR1 KGHSH, CDR2 LQKENI. Germline trimming cut 5 bases from V and 2 bases from J; bases unmatched to any gene: 9. This chain's CDR3 is CASSASNDRGNQPQHF. DNA for the CDR3: TGTGCCAGCTCAGCGTCAAATGACAGGGGCAATCAGCCCCAGCATTTT. The full variable domain, rest sourced from reference TRBV18 and TRBJ1-5, is NAGVMQNPRHLVRRRGQEARLRCSPMKGHSHVYWYRQLPEEGLKFMVYLQKENIIDESGMPKERFSAEFPKEGPSILRIQQVVRGDSAAYFCASSASNDRGNQPQHFGDGTRLSIL.

This chain links TRBV4-1 with TRBJ2-7; the D gene is possibly TRBD1 (6 bases). This CDR3 region has 14 residues. Germline lookup yields CDR1 MGHRA and CDR2 YSYEKL. Trimming cost V 4 bases and J 1 base, with 11 bases left between them. Here the CDR3 DNA reads TGCGCCAGCAGCCCGGGACAACTATCCTACGAGCAGTACTTC. This encodes CASSPGQLSYEQYF.

The V and J genes are TRBV19 and TRBJ1-2; possibly TRBD1 for D (6 bases). The CDR3 runs to 12 residues. Germline lookup yields CDR1 LNHDA and CDR2 SQIVND (reference sequence). The V end was cut by 6 bases, the J end by 5 bases, with 10 bases between. The CDR3 reads CASRATGYGYTF. CDR3 DNA sequence: TGTGCCAGTAGGGCGACAGGTTATGGCTACACCTTC.

This rearrangement joins TRBV7-2 to TRBJ2-2; D not resolved. In germline, CDR1 is SGHTA, CDR2 FQGNSA. The CDR3 is 13 residues long. V dropped 5 bases and J dropped 1 base, with 5 bases sitting between them. CDR3 nucleotide sequence: TGTGCCAGCAGCCGTCGGAACACCGGGGAGCTGTTTTTT. Translation: CASSRRNTGELFF.

This chain uses TRBV30 with TRBJ2-7, with TRBD2 matching 10 bases. Germline trimming cut 3 bases from V and 2 bases from J; bases unmatched to any gene: 7. Germline CDR1 is GTSNPN and CDR2 is SVGIG (reference sequence). This CDR3 is 15 amino acids long. CDR3 nucleotide sequence: TGTGCCTGGAGGTGGCTAGCGGGAGAAGCCTACGAGCAGTACTTC. Protein: CAWRWLAGEAYEQYF.

This clone was seen more than once but under ten times. V is TRBV4-1 and J is TRBJ1-2, with D possibly matching TRBD1 (5 bases). Germline values: CDR1 MGHRA, CDR2 YSYEKL. This CDR3 region has 14 residues. V lost 0 bases and J 8 bases, leaving 13 bases between the germline ends. The CDR3 here is CASSQDLKGLGYTF. The CDR3, as DNA: TGCGCCAGCAGCCAAGATCTTAAGGGGTTAGGCTACACCTTC.

This clone was counted between two and nine times. J is TRBJ1-5 and V is TRBV4-1; maybe TRBD1 (5 bases). The germline CDR1 and CDR2 sequences are MGHRA and YSYEKL. The V gene lost 0 bases and the J gene lost 5 bases, with 11 bases spanning the gap. There are 15 residues in the CDR3. The CDR3 is CASSQEISRDQPQHF. Written as DNA, the CDR3 is TGCGCCAGCAGCCAAGAGATCAGCAGGGATCAGCCCCAGCATTTT.

This chain connects TRBV5-1 to TRBJ2-3, with TRBD2 matching over 11 bases. Germline V CDR1 and CDR2: SGHRS, YFSETQ. The CDR3 covers 15 residues. V trimming: 1 base; J trimming: 4 bases; junction bases outside the gene matches: 2. CDR3 protein: CASSLTSGSPDTQYF. CDR3 in DNA: TGCGCCAGCAGCTTGACTAGCGGGAGTCCAGATACGCAGTATTTT.

This clone was seen a handful of times. The CDR3, as DNA: TGTGCCAGCAGCGGCCGGGAGACACTTACAGATACGCAGTATTTT. Translated: CASSGRETLTDTQYF. The gene calls are TRBV7-2 and TRBJ2-3; TRBD2 might be the D (6 bases). The V end was cut by 5 bases, the J end by 3 bases, with 15 bases between. Germline values: CDR1 SGHTA, CDR2 FQGNSA. This CDR3 region has 15 residues.

This clone was observed a few times. The rearrangement links TRBV4-3 to TRBJ1-5; 8 bases line up with TRBD1. J lost 7 bases, V lost 0 bases, and 2 bases had no gene match. CDR1 is LGHNA, CDR2 YSLEER, per germline. This CDR3 is built from 14 residues. The CDR3 DNA sequence: TGCGCCAGCAGCCAAGATGGGACAGGACAGCCCCAGCATTTT. It is translated as CASSQDGTGQPQHF.

The chain combines TRBV7-2 with TRBJ1-2; D call uncertain. V was clipped by 5 bases and J by 4 bases, with 8 bases between them. This CDR3 is built from 12 residues. The V gene's germline CDR1 is SGHTA and CDR2 FQGNSA. The CDR3 DNA reads as TGTGCCAGCAGCGATGACACCTATGGCTACACCTTC. The encoded protein is CASSDDTYGYTF.

The chain has TRBV18 and TRBJ1-2; weak D call: TRBD1 (6 bases). This CDR3 is built from 15 residues. Trimming cost V 6 bases and J 0 bases, with 14 bases left between them. The germline V gene encodes CDR1 KGHSH and CDR2 LQKENI. The chain's CDR3 is CASSPYREPNYGYTF. The CDR3 DNA sequence: TGTGCCAGCTCGCCTTACAGGGAACCTAACTATGGCTACACCTTC.

This clone was counted between two and nine times. The chain carries TRBV7-8 and TRBJ2-7; 11 bases fit TRBD2. J lost 3 bases, V lost 1 base, and 2 bases had no gene match. The CDR3 sequence is 15 residues long. Germline CDR1 and CDR2: SGHVS and FQNEAQ. For the CDR3, the DNA is TGTGCCAGCAGCTTAGTAGCGGGGGGGAGCTACGAGCAGTACTTC. Its translation is CASSLVAGGSYEQYF.

The chain carries TRBV7-2 and TRBJ2-7; D gene uncertain. The CDR3 runs 13 residues. CDR1 is SGHTA and CDR2 is FQGNSA in the germline V gene. Trimming pared 4 bases from V and 4 bases from J, leaving 11 bases between. This chain's CDR3 is CASSSFDTYEQYF. Here the CDR3 DNA reads TGTGCCAGCAGCTCGTTCGACACATACGAGCAGTACTTC.

The chain employs TRBV30 and TRBJ1-1; D not resolved. Deletions cut 0 bases from V and 1 base from J, with 12 bases between. The germline CDR1 and CDR2 sequences are GTSNPN and SVGIG (reference sequence). The length of the CDR3 is 15 residues. As DNA, the CDR3 is TGTGCCTGGAGTGTAGTTGGAGGGCGGAACACTGAAGCTTTCTTT. Its protein product is CAWSVVGGRNTEAFF.

The rearrangement uses TRBV5-1 and TRBJ2-2; D may be TRBD2 (5 bases). Trimming shortened V by 3 bases and J by 3 bases, and 12 bases separated the two germline ends. The CDR3 loop spans 15 amino acids. The germline V gene encodes CDR1 SGHRS and CDR2 YFSETQ. Here the CDR3 DNA reads TGCGCCAGCAGCTGGCCGGACGGGGACACCGGGGAGCTGTTTTTT. This gives the protein CASSWPDGDTGELFF.